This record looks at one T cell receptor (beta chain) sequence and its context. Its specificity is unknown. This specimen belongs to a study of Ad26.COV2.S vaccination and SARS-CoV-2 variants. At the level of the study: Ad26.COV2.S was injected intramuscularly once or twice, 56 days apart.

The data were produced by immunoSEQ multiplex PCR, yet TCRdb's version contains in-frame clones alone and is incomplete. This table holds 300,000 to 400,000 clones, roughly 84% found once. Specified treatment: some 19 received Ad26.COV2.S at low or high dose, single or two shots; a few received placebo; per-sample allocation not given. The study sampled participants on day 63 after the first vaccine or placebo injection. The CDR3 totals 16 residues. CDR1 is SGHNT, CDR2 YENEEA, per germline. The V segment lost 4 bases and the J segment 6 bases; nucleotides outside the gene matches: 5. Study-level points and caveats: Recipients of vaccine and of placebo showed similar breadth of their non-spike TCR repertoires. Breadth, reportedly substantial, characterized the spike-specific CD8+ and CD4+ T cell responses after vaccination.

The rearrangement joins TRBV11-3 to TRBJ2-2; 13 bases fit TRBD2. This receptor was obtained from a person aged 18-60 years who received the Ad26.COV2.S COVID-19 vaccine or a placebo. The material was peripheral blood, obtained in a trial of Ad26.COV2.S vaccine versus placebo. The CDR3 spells CASSSTSGGASGELFF. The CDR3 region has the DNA TGTGCCAGCAGCTCTACTAGCGGGGGGGCCTCCGGGGAGCTGTTTTTT.